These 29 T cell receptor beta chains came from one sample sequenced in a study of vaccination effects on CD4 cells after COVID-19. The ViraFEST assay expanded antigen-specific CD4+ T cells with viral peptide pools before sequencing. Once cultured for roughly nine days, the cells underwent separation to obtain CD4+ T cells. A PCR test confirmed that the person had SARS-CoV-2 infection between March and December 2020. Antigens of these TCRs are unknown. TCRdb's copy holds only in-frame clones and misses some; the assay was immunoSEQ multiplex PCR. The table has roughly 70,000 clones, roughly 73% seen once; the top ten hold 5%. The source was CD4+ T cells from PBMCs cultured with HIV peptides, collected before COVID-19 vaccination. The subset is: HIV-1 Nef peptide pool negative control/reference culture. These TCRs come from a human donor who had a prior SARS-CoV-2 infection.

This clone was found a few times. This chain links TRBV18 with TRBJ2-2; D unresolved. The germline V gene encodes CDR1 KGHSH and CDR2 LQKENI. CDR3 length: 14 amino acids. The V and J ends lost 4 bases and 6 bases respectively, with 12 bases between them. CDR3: CASSRLTGSGELFF. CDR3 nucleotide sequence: TGTGCCAGCTCACGACTGACGGGTTCCGGGGAGCTGTTTTTT.

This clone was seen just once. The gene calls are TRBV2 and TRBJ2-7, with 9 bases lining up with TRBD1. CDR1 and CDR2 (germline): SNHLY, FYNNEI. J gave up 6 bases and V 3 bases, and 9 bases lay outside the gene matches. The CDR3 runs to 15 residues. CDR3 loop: CASSDLGTGPPEQYF. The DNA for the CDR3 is TGTGCCAGCAGTGATTTGGGGACAGGGCCCCCCGAGCAGTACTTC. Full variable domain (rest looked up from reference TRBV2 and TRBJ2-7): EPEVTQTPSHQVTQMGQEVILRCVPISNHLYFYWYRQILGQKVEFLVSFYNNEISEKSEIFDDQFSVERPDGSNFTLKIRSTKLEDSAMYFCASSDLGTGPPEQYFGPGTRLTVT.

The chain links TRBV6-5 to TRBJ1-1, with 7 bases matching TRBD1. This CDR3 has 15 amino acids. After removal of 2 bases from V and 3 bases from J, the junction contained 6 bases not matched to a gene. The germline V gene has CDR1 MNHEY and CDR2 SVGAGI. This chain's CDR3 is CASSYDPTGHTEAFF. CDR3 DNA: TGTGCCAGCAGTTACGACCCGACAGGGCACACTGAAGCTTTCTTT.

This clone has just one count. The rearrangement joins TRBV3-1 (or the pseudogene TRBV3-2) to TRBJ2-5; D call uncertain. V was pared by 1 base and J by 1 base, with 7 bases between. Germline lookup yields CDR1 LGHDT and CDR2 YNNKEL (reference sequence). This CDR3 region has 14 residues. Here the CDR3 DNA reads TGTGCCAGCAGCCAAGGGGGTAGCCAAGAGACCCAGTACTTC. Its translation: CASSQGGSQETQYF.

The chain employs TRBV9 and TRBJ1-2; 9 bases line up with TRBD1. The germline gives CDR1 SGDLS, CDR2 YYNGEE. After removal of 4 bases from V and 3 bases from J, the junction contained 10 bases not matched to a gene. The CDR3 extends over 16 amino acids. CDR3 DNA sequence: TGTGCCAGCAGCCCCGGGACAGGGCGTCGGGACTATGGCTACACCTTC. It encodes CASSPGTGRRDYGYTF.

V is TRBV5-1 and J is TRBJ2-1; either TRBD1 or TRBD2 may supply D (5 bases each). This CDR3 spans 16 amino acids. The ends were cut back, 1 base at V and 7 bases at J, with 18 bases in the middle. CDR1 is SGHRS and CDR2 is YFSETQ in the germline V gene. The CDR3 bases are TGCGCCAGCAGCTTGTGGGGGTCGTCGGACAATAATGAGCAGTTCTTC. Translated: CASSLWGSSDNNEQFF. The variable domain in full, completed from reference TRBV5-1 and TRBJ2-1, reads KAGVTQTPRYLIKTRGQQVTLSCSPISGHRSVSWYQQTPGQGLQFLFEYFSETQRNKGNFPGRFSGRQFSNSRSEMNVSTLELGDSALYLCASSLWGSSDNNEQFFGPGTRLTVL.

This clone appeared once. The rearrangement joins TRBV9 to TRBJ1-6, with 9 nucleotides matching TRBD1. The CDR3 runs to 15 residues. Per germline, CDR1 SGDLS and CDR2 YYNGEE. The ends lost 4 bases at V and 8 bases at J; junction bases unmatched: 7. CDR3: CASSPRTGDDSPLHF. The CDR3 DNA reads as TGTGCCAGCAGCCCGAGGACAGGGGATGATTCACCCCTCCACTTT.

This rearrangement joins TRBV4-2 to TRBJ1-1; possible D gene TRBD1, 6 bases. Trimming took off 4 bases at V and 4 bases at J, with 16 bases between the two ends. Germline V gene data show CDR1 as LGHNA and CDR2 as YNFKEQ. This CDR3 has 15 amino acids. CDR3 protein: CASSLGGLEGTEAFF. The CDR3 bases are TGTGCCAGCAGCCTTGGGGGGCTCGAGGGCACTGAAGCTTTCTTT.

The CDR3 DNA sequence: TGTGCCAGCTCACCACCGACTAACTATGGCTACACCTTC. Translated: CASSPPTNYGYTF. This chain connects TRBV18 to TRBJ1-2; no definite D call. Germline V gene lookup returns CDR1 KGHSH and CDR2 LQKENI. The V and J ends lost 0 bases and 0 bases respectively, with 2 bases between them. The CDR3 runs 13 residues.

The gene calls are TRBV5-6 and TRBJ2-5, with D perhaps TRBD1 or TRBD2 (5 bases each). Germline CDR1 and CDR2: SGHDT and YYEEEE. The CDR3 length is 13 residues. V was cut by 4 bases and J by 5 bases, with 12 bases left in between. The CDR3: CASSQGPRETQYF. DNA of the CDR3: TGTGCCAGCAGCCAGGGACCTCGGGAGACCCAGTACTTC.

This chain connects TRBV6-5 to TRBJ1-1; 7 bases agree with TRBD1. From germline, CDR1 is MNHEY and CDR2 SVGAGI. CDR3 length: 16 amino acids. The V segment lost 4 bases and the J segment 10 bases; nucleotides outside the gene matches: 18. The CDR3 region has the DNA TGTGCCAGCAGTTTCCTCATAACAGGGGAGGCTGGGGTAGCTTTCTTT. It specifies CASSFLITGEAGVAFF.

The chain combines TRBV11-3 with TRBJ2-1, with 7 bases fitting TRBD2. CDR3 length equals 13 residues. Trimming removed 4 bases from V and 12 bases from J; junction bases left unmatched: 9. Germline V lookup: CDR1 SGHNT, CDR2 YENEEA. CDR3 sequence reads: CASSSTSVLLQFF. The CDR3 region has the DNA TGTGCCAGCAGCTCTACTAGCGTACTGTTGCAGTTCTTC.

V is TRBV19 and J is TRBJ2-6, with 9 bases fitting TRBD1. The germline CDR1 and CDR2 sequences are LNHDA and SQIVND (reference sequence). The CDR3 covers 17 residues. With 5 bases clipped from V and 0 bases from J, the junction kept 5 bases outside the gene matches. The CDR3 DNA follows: TGTGCCAGTAGTGGGGACAGGGCTTTCTCTGGGGCCAACGTCCTGACTTTC. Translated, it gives CASSGDRAFSGANVLTF.

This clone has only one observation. The CDR3 reads CASTTHTSGSLNTGELFF. The CDR3 coding sequence is TGTGCCAGCACCACTCATACTAGCGGGAGCCTGAACACCGGGGAGCTGTTTTTT. The rearrangement joins TRBV27 to TRBJ2-2, with 11 positions matching TRBD2. J gave up 1 base and V 7 bases, and 11 bases lay outside the gene matches. The CDR3 loop spans 18 amino acids. Germline loops: CDR1 MNHEY, CDR2 SMNVEV (reference sequence).

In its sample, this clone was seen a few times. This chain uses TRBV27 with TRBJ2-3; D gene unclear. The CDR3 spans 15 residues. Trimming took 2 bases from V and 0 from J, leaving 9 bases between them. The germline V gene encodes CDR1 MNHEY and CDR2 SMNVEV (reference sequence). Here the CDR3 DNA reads TGTGCCAGCAGTTTACAAACAACTAGCACAGATACGCAGTATTTT. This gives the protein CASSLQTTSTDTQYF.

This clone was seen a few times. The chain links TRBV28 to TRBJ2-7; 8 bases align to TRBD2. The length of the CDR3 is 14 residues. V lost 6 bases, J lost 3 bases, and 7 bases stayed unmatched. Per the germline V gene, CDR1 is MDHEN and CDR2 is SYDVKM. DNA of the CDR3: TGTGCCAGCAGGTCCGGGACTAGTAGCTACGAGCAGTACTTC. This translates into CASRSGTSSYEQYF.

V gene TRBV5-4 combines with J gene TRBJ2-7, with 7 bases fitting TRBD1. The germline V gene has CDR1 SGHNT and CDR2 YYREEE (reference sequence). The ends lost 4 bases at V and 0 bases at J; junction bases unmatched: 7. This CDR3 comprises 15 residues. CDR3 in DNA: TGTGCCAGCAGCGCCCAAAACAGGGGCTCCTACGAGCAGTACTTC. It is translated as CASSAQNRGSYEQYF. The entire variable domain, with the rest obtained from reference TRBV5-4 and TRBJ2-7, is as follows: ETGVTQSPTHLIKTRGQQVTLRCSSQSGHNTVSWYQQALGQGPQFIFQYYREEENGRGNFPPRFSGLQFPNYSSELNVNALELDDSALYLCASSAQNRGSYEQYFGPGTRLTVT.

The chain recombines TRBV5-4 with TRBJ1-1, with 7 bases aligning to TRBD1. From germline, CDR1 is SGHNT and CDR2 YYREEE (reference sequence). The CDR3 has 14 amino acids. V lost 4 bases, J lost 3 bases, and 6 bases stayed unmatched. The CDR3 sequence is CASSRGQRDTEAFF. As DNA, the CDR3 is TGTGCCAGCAGCCGGGGACAGAGGGACACTGAAGCTTTCTTT. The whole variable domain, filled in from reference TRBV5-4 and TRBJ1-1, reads ETGVTQSPTHLIKTRGQQVTLRCSSQSGHNTVSWYQQALGQGPQFIFQYYREEENGRGNFPPRFSGLQFPNYSSELNVNALELDDSALYLCASSRGQRDTEAFFGQGTRLTVV.

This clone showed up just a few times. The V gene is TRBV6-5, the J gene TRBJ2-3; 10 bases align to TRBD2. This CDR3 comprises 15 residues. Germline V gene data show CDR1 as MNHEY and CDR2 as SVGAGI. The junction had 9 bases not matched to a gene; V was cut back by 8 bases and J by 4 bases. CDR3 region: CASCQRGGRADTQYF. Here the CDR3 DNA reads TGTGCCAGCTGTCAGCGGGGGGGCCGCGCAGATACGCAGTATTTT.

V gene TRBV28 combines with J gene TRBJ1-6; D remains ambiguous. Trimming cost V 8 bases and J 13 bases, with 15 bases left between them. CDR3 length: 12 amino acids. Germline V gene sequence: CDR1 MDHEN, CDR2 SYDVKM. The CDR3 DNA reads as TGTGCCAGCCGAATACCCGGGAAGCCCCTCCACTTT. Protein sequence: CASRIPGKPLHF.

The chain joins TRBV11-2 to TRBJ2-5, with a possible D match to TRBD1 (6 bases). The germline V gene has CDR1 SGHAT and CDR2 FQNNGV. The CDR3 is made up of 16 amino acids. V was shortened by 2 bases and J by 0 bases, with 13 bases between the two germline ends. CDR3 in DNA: TGTGCCAGCAGCTTACGGGGTCAGGGGTACCAAGAGACCCAGTACTTC. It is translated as CASSLRGQGYQETQYF.

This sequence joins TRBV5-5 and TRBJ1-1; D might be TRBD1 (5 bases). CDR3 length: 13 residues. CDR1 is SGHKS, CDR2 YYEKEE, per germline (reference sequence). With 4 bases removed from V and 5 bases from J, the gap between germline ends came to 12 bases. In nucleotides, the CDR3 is TGTGCCAGCAGCCCCTGGGGCGAAACTGAAGCTTTCTTT. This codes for CASSPWGETEAFF.

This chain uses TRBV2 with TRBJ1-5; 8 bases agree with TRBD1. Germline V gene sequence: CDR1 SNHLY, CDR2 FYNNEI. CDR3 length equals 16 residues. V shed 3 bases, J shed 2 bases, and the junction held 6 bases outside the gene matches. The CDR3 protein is CASSDRGLRGNQPQHF. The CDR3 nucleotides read TGTGCCAGCAGTGACAGGGGGCTAAGGGGCAATCAGCCCCAGCATTTT.

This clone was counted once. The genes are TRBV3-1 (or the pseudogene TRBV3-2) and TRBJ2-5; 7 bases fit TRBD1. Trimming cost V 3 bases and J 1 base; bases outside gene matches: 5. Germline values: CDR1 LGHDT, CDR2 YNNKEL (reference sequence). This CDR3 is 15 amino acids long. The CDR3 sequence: CASSHSGTVQETQYF. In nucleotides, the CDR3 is TGTGCCAGCAGCCATTCCGGGACAGTCCAAGAGACCCAGTACTTC.

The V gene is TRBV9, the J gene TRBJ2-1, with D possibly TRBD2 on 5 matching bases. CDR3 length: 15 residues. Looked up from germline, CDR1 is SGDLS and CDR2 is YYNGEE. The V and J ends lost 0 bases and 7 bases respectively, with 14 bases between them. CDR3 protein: CASSVGLDSVNEQFF. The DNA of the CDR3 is TGTGCCAGCAGCGTAGGATTGGATAGCGTAAATGAGCAGTTCTTC.

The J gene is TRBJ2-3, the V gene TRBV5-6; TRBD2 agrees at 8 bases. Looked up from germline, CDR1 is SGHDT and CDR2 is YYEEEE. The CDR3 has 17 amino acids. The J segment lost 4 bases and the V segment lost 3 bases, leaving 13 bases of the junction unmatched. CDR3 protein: CASSSNPGLLAADTQYF. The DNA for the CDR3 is TGTGCCAGCAGCTCCAATCCGGGACTACTAGCGGCAGATACGCAGTATTTT. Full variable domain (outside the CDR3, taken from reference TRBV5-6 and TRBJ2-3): DAGVTQSPTHLIKTRGQQVTLRCSPKSGHDTVSWYQQALGQGPQFIFQYYEEEERQRGNFPDRFSGHQFPNYSSELNVNALLLGDSALYLCASSSNPGLLAADTQYFGPGTRLTVL.

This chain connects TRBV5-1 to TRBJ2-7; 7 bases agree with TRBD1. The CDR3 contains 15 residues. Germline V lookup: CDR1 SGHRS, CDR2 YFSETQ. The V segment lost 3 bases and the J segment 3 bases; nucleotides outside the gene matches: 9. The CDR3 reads CASSWDSSYLYEQYF. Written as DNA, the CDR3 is TGCGCCAGCAGCTGGGACAGCTCCTATCTCTACGAGCAGTACTTC.

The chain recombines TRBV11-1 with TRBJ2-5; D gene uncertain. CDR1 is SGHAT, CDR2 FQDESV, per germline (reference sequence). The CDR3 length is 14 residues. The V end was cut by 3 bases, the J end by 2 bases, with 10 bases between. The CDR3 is CASSFLSSQETQYF. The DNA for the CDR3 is TGTGCCAGCAGCTTTTTGTCAAGTCAAGAGACCCAGTACTTC.

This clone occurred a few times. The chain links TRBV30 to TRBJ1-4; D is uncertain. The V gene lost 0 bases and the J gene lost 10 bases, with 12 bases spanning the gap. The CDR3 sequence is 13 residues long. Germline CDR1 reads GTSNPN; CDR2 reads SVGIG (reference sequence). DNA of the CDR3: TGTGCCTGGAGTGTACCGAGGTTAGGAAAACTGTTTTTT. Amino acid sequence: CAWSVPRLGKLFF.